A single sample is the source of the 9 T cell receptor beta chains below, sequenced in a study of cytomegalovirus exposure and HLA in healthy donors. The primer mix had 60 Vbeta and 13 Jbeta primers. Clones were read by immunoSEQ multiplex PCR, and TCRdb kept only the in-frame ones, dropping some. Among roughly 190,000 clones, roughly four fifths were seen once, and the ten largest hold about 1.7%. The material sequenced was PBMCs. These TCRs come from a woman between 18 and 29 years old in good health and CMV-seronegative.

As concerns this clone: A junction end diverges from the germline sequence, so it may reflect a read error. V gene TRBV7-9 combines with J gene TRBJ2-2; perhaps TRBD2 as D (5 bases). CDR1 is SEHNR, CDR2 FQNEAQ, per germline (reference sequence). The CDR3 has 13 amino acids. This CDR3 is CASSLGGPGKLFF. For the CDR3, the DNA is TGTGCCAGCAGCTTAGGGGGTCCCGGGAAGCTGTTTTTT. The full variable domain, in which reference TRBV7-9 and TRBJ2-2 provide the parts outside the CDR3, is DTGVSQNPRHKITKRGQNVTFRCDPISEHNRLYWYRQTLGQGPEFLTYFQNEAQLEKSRLLSDRFSAERPKGSFSTLEIQRTEQGDSAMYLCASSLGGPGKLFFGEGSRLTVL.

This clone was found a few times. V and J are TRBV4-3 and TRBJ2-6, with D perhaps matching TRBD1 (6 bases). V gave up 1 base and J gave up 4 bases, with 11 bases separating them. The CDR3 contains 16 residues. Germline CDR1 is LGHNA and CDR2 is YSLEER. The CDR3 region is CASSQGQASGANVLTF. DNA of the CDR3: TGCGCCAGCAGCCAAGGACAGGCTTCAGGGGCCAACGTCCTGACTTTC.

V and J are TRBV10-3 and TRBJ2-5, with 10 nucleotides matching TRBD2. J was trimmed by 11 bases and V by 8 bases; bases with no gene match: 14. Germline CDR1 ENHRY, CDR2 SYGVKD. The CDR3 contains 14 residues. CDR3 in DNA: TGTGCCATCGGACTAGCGGACAATCCTACGGAGCAGTACTTC. Translating gives CAIGLADNPTEQYF.

Turning to this clone: The sample has other DNA sequences that encode this CDR3 too. V usage is TRBV27 and J usage is TRBJ2-5, with D possibly being TRBD2 (6 bases). The germline V and J ends were trimmed by 2 bases and 0 bases, with 13 bases remaining between them. The CDR3 has 16 amino acids. CDR1 and CDR2 from the germline V gene are MNHEY and SMNVEV (reference sequence). The CDR3 sequence is CASSLRLAMNQETQYF. In nucleotides, the CDR3 is TGTGCCAGCAGTTTACGGCTAGCGATGAACCAAGAGACCCAGTACTTC.

The rearrangement links TRBV5-1 to TRBJ2-2; TRBD1 matches at 7 bases. The CDR3 totals 15 residues. Trimming at V came to 6 bases and at J to 7 bases, leaving 12 bases not matched to a gene. Germline CDR1 and CDR2: SGHRS and YFSETQ. The CDR3 DNA reads TGCGCCAGCACCCGAGATGACAGGGCGGGCGGGGAGCTGTTTTTT. It encodes CASTRDDRAGGELFF.

V and J are TRBV18 and TRBJ1-1; 7 bases are a match to TRBD1. From germline, CDR1 is KGHSH and CDR2 LQKENI. With 2 bases clipped from V and 8 bases from J, the junction kept 2 bases outside the gene matches. The CDR3 runs to 12 residues. CDR3 sequence: CASSPRGLEAFF. The CDR3 DNA sequence: TGTGCCAGCTCACCAAGGGGGCTGGAAGCTTTCTTT. The full variable domain, with the rest looked up from reference TRBV18 and TRBJ1-1, is NAGVMQNPRHLVRRRGQEARLRCSPMKGHSHVYWYRQLPEEGLKFMVYLQKENIIDESGMPKERFSAEFPKEGPSILRIQQVVRGDSAAYFCASSPRGLEAFFGQGTRLTVV.

The gene calls are TRBV18 and TRBJ2-4; 12 bases map to TRBD2. The CDR3 is 16 residues long. Trimming at V came to 4 bases and at J to 1 base, leaving 2 bases not matched to a gene. Looked up from germline, CDR1 is KGHSH and CDR2 is LQKENI. The CDR3 DNA reads TGTGCCAGCTCACGACTAGCGGGAGTGGCCAAAAACATTCAGTACTTC. Protein sequence: CASSRLAGVAKNIQYF.

The genes are TRBV7-2 and TRBJ2-2, with TRBD2 matching 15 bases. The CDR3 extends over 17 amino acids. V lost 5 bases and J lost 5; bases outside the gene matches: 6. Per the germline V gene, CDR1 is SGHTA and CDR2 is FQGNSA. CDR3: CASSAPGLAGGTGELFF. The CDR3 region has the DNA TGTGCCAGCAGCGCGCCGGGACTAGCGGGGGGAACCGGGGAGCTGTTTTTT. The full variable domain, in which reference TRBV7-2 and TRBJ2-2 provide the parts outside the CDR3, is GAGVSQSPSNKVTEKGKDVELRCDPISGHTALYWYRQSLGQGLEFLIYFQGNSAPDKSGLPSDRFSAERTGGSVSTLTIQRTQQEDSAVYLCASSAPGLAGGTGELFFGEGSRLTVL.

This rearrangement joins TRBV25-1 to TRBJ1-3; D remains unclear. The ends were cut back, 1 base at V and 10 bases at J, with 17 bases in the middle. Germline CDR1 MGHDK, CDR2 SYGVNS. The CDR3 is 15 amino acids. CDR3 amino acids: CASSESSSPLVTIYF. In nucleotides, the CDR3 is TGTGCCAGCAGTGAATCTTCCAGTCCCCTAGTAACCATATATTTT.